What follows are 14 T cell receptor beta chains derived from one specimen sequenced in a study of blood T cell repertoires in COVID-19. TCRdb's copy holds only in-frame clones and misses some; the assay was immunoSEQ multiplex PCR. This table holds 190,000 or so clones, 85% to 90% found once. The sequencing input was peripheral blood. Source of these receptors: a woman between 25 and 40 years old with active or convalescent COVID-19.

The rearrangement links TRBV6-5 to TRBJ1-2; D is perhaps TRBD1 (5 bases). The CDR3 extends over 14 amino acids. The germline V gene has CDR1 MNHEY and CDR2 SVGAGI. V was trimmed by 6 bases and J by 8 bases, leaving 19 bases between them. The CDR3 DNA sequence: TGTGCCAGCAGCCGGCCCAGGGATTCGAAAGGCTACACCTTC. This encodes CASSRPRDSKGYTF.

The chain couples TRBV2 to TRBJ2-1, with 14 nucleotides matching TRBD2. CDR3 length equals 16 residues. CDR1 and CDR2 (germline): SNHLY, FYNNEI. The V segment lost 6 bases and the J segment 8 bases; nucleotides outside the gene matches: 9. The CDR3 loop reads CASSRTGTSGSDEQFF. The CDR3 nucleotides read TGTGCCAGCAGCCGAACCGGGACTAGCGGGAGTGATGAGCAGTTCTTC.

The chain has TRBV6-5 and TRBJ1-1, with D possibly matching TRBD1 (5 bases). The length of the CDR3 is 11 residues. V was cut by 5 bases and J by 8 bases, with 9 bases left in between. Germline V lookup: CDR1 MNHEY, CDR2 SVGAGI. The CDR3 loop reads CASSNYREAFF. Here the CDR3 DNA reads TGTGCCAGCAGTAACTACAGGGAAGCTTTCTTT.

The chain joins TRBV28 to TRBJ2-5; 11 nucleotides line up with TRBD2. Germline CDR1 and CDR2: MDHEN and SYDVKM. J lost 2 bases, V lost 6 bases, and 8 bases had no gene match. The CDR3 spans 16 residues. The CDR3 protein is CASRKPGLAEQETQYF. The CDR3 nucleotides are TGTGCCAGCAGGAAGCCGGGACTAGCGGAACAAGAGACCCAGTACTTC. Complete variable domain (other parts from reference TRBV28 and TRBJ2-5): DVKVTQSSRYLVKRTGEKVFLECVQDMDHENMFWYRQDPGLGLRLIYFSYDVKMKEKGDIPEGYSVSREKKERFSLILESASTNQTSMYLCASRKPGLAEQETQYFGPGTRLLVL.

The chain combines TRBV9 with TRBJ1-3, with 7 bases matching TRBD1. The junction had 4 bases not matched to a gene; V was cut back by 4 bases and J by 3 bases. The CDR3 has 14 residues. Germline V gene data show CDR1 as SGDLS and CDR2 as YYNGEE. The CDR3 bases are TGTGCCAGCAGCTCGACAGGGAGTGGAAACACCATATATTTT. Its protein is CASSSTGSGNTIYF.

The rearrangement joins TRBV19 to TRBJ2-1; D is unresolved. V lost 4 bases and J lost 6, with 10 bases in between. The CDR3 extends over 13 amino acids. Germline-derived CDR1 and CDR2 are LNHDA and SQIVND (reference sequence). In nucleotides, the CDR3 is TGTGCCAGTAGTACGTATTCGGGCAATGAGCAGTTCTTC. This codes for CASSTYSGNEQFF.

The chain combines TRBV28 with TRBJ1-5, with a tentative D call TRBD1 (6 bases). The ends were cut back, 8 bases at V and 7 bases at J, with 15 bases in the middle. The CDR3 has 13 residues. Germline V gene lookup returns CDR1 MDHEN and CDR2 SYDVKM. CDR3 sequence (DNA): TGTGCCAGCGTATTCTCAGGGGTCCAGCCCCAGCATTTT. This translates into CASVFSGVQPQHF. The complete variable domain, with remaining parts taken from reference TRBV28 and TRBJ1-5, reads DVKVTQSSRYLVKRTGEKVFLECVQDMDHENMFWYRQDPGLGLRLIYFSYDVKMKEKGDIPEGYSVSREKKERFSLILESASTNQTSMYLCASVFSGVQPQHFGDGTRLSIL.

This chain links TRBV6-6 with TRBJ1-2, with TRBD1 matching over 8 bases. V shed 4 bases, J shed 6 bases, and the junction held 7 bases outside the gene matches. The germline V gene encodes CDR1 MNHNY and CDR2 SVGAGI (reference sequence). This CDR3 is built from 14 residues. DNA of the CDR3: TGTGCCAGCAGTTCCACCCGGACAGGGAATGGCTACACCTTC. Translated, it gives CASSSTRTGNGYTF.

The CDR3 coding sequence is TGTGCCTGGAGCCTAATTTCGTTGCAGGGGGGTTCACCCCTCCACTTT. Its protein is CAWSLISLQGGSPLHF. The V and J genes are TRBV30 and TRBJ1-6; TRBD1 agrees at 7 bases. CDR3 length: 16 residues. Germline lookup yields CDR1 GTSNPN and CDR2 SVGIG (reference sequence). The trim removed 3 bases at V and 9 bases at J, leaving 14 bases unmatched.

The chain joins TRBV4-2 to TRBJ1-4; the D gene is possibly TRBD1 (5 bases). Trimming removed 4 bases from V and 1 base from J, with 16 bases in between. The CDR3 length is 17 residues. Per germline, CDR1 LGHNA and CDR2 YNFKEQ. CDR3 sequence reads: CASSRAFLQGTNEKLFF. The CDR3 coding sequence is TGTGCCAGCAGCCGAGCCTTCCTCCAGGGAACTAATGAAAAACTGTTTTTT.

The chain employs TRBV7-2 and TRBJ2-1, with 8 positions matching TRBD2. The germline CDR1 and CDR2 sequences are SGHTA and FQGNSA. This CDR3 is 13 amino acids long. Trimming cost V 0 bases and J 9 bases; bases outside gene matches: 1. CDR3 nucleotides: TGTGCCAGCAGCTTAGCCCTAGCGGGTGAGCAGTTCTTC. As protein: CASSLALAGEQFF.

This rearrangement joins TRBV28 to TRBJ2-1; the D gene is possibly TRBD2 (6 bases). CDR3 length equals 16 residues. V lost 6 bases and J 4 bases, leaving 19 bases between the germline ends. Germline CDR1 and CDR2: MDHEN and SYDVKM. The CDR3 spells CASRRRGERAYNEQFF. As DNA, the CDR3 is TGTGCCAGCAGACGCCGAGGGGAGCGGGCATACAATGAGCAGTTCTTC.

The chain links TRBV28 to TRBJ2-1; 10 bases align to TRBD2. The trim removed 3 bases at V and 6 bases at J, leaving 8 bases unmatched. Germline CDR1 reads MDHEN; CDR2 reads SYDVKM. The CDR3 is 16 residues long. CDR3 sequence (DNA): TGTGCCAGCAGTTTGACGACTAGCGGGCCCTCCAATGAGCAGTTCTTC. Amino acids: CASSLTTSGPSNEQFF. The whole variable domain, filled in from reference TRBV28 and TRBJ2-1, reads DVKVTQSSRYLVKRTGEKVFLECVQDMDHENMFWYRQDPGLGLRLIYFSYDVKMKEKGDIPEGYSVSREKKERFSLILESASTNQTSMYLCASSLTTSGPSNEQFFGPGTRLTVL.

The CDR3 DNA reads TGCAGCGTTGAAGAAGCAGGGGTCTATGGCTACACCTTC. Its translation: CSVEEAGVYGYTF. The J gene is TRBJ1-2, the V gene TRBV29-1; a possible D gene is TRBD1 (6 bases). CDR1 is SQVTM, CDR2 ANQGSEA, per germline. The CDR3 sequence is 13 residues long. The V end lost 0 bases, the J end lost 4 bases, and 9 bases lay between the germline ends.